The 20 T cell receptor beta chains below all came from one sample that was sequenced in a study of beta chain features in type 1 diabetes. As every portion of the isolated RNA was reverse transcribed, the sequencing read expressed TCRB transcripts. Measured with immunoSEQ multiplex PCR; TCRdb has only the in-frame clones, and not every one. The table includes about 360,000 clones, roughly 12% detected once. The sample comprised naive CD4+ T cells from blood. These receptor sequences come from a man younger than 35 in good health.

A few counts support this clone. This chain connects TRBV10-3 to TRBJ2-2, with D perhaps TRBD2 (6 bases). Germline lookup yields CDR1 ENHRY and CDR2 SYGVKD. The CDR3 has 16 amino acids. Deletions cut 6 bases from V and 4 bases from J, with 18 bases between. CDR3 DNA sequence: TGTGCCATCAGCGGGCACCTCGGAGGGCCCACCGGGGAGCTGTTTTTT. Translation gives CAISGHLGGPTGELFF.

This clone was seen only a few times. The rearrangement joins TRBV7-3 to TRBJ2-3, with no clear D. Germline values: CDR1 SGHTA, CDR2 FQGTGA. Trimming cost V 5 bases and J 4 bases, with 13 bases left between them. The CDR3 is 14 residues long. CDR3 DNA sequence: TGTGCCAGCAGCCCCGGTCTGGCGGCAGATACGCAGTATTTT. This sequence encodes CASSPGLAADTQYF.

The chain uses TRBV5-1 and TRBJ2-7; TRBD2 is a possible D gene (6 bases). Trimming took 2 bases from V and 4 from J, leaving 22 bases between them. Germline values: CDR1 SGHRS, CDR2 YFSETQ. The CDR3 length is 17 residues. CDR3 sequence: CASSLRHSSVGRYEQYF. The CDR3 nucleotides are TGCGCCAGCAGCTTACGGCACTCTAGCGTCGGAAGATACGAGCAGTACTTC.

This chain joins TRBV5-4 and TRBJ1-3; TRBD1 aligns across 9 bases. V lost 4 bases and J lost 5; bases outside the gene matches: 4. The V gene's germline CDR1 is SGHNT and CDR2 YYREEE (reference sequence). This CDR3 spans 14 amino acids. The CDR3, as DNA: TGTGCCAGCAGCGGGACAGGGCTGAGAAACACCATATATTTT. Protein: CASSGTGLRNTIYF.

The chain has TRBV7-9 and TRBJ2-7; D unclear. Germline CDR1 reads SEHNR; CDR2 reads FQNEAQ (reference sequence). Trimming shortened V by 1 base and J by 2 bases, and 12 bases separated the two germline ends. This CDR3 region has 15 residues. CDR3 sequence: CASSLVATSTYEQYF. The CDR3 nucleotides read TGTGCCAGCAGCTTAGTGGCGACTTCAACCTACGAGCAGTACTTC.

The chain couples TRBV7-2 to TRBJ2-7; TRBD2 matches 12 bases. The V segment lost 4 bases and the J segment 5 bases; nucleotides outside the gene matches: 6. The CDR3 totals 15 residues. The germline V gene has CDR1 SGHTA and CDR2 FQGNSA. CDR3 region: CASSSRLAGANEQYF. The CDR3 bases are TGTGCCAGCAGCTCACGACTAGCGGGAGCTAACGAGCAGTACTTC.

This clone was counted a few times. This chain links TRBV4-2 with TRBJ2-1, with D possibly being TRBD1 (5 bases). Trimming took 0 bases from V and 6 from J, leaving 12 bases between them. This CDR3 has 15 residues. Per the germline V gene, CDR1 is LGHNA and CDR2 is YNFKEQ. This CDR3 is CASSQDGQGFNEQFF. In nucleotides, the CDR3 is TGTGCCAGCAGCCAAGATGGCCAGGGCTTCAATGAGCAGTTCTTC.

The chain is built from TRBV30 and TRBJ2-1, with D hard to call. Deletions cut 3 bases from V and 2 bases from J, with 8 bases between. This CDR3 region has 13 residues. In germline, CDR1 is GTSNPN, CDR2 SVGIG (reference sequence). The CDR3: CAWRFSTYNEQFF. Here the CDR3 DNA reads TGTGCCTGGAGGTTCAGTACCTACAATGAGCAGTTCTTC. Full variable domain (missing parts from reference TRBV30 and TRBJ2-1): SQTIHQWPATLVQPVGSPLSLECTVEGTSNPNLYWYRQAAGRGLQLLFYSVGIGQISSEVPQNLSASRPQDRQFILSSKKLLLSDSGFYLCAWRFSTYNEQFFGPGTRLTVL.

The V gene is TRBV28, the J gene TRBJ2-5, with 8 bases fitting TRBD2. The CDR3 spans 15 residues. Trimming at V came to 6 bases and at J to 0 bases, leaving 6 bases not matched to a gene. Germline CDR1 reads MDHEN; CDR2 reads SYDVKM. The CDR3 bases are TGTGCCAGCAGAGGGACTAGAGATTACCAAGAGACCCAGTACTTC. This translates into CASRGTRDYQETQYF.

This clone was recorded a few times. V and J are TRBV19 and TRBJ1-2; D uncertain. Germline V gene lookup returns CDR1 LNHDA and CDR2 SQIVND (reference sequence). The CDR3 is 14 residues long. The V and J ends lost 2 bases and 8 bases respectively, with 15 bases between them. The CDR3 DNA follows: TGTGCCAGTAGTATACGGGTCATCGGGAACGGCTACACCTTC. It codes for CASSIRVIGNGYTF.

V usage is TRBV28 and J usage is TRBJ2-1; D unresolved. Germline loops: CDR1 MDHEN, CDR2 SYDVKM. The CDR3 has 11 residues. The V and J ends lost 2 bases and 13 bases respectively, with 9 bases between them. CDR3 region: CASSLVASQFF. CDR3 coding DNA: TGTGCCAGCAGTTTAGTGGCCAGTCAGTTCTTC.

This clone was seen only a few times. This sequence joins TRBV7-2 and TRBJ2-7, with D tentatively TRBD1 (6 bases). This CDR3 is 13 amino acids long. Per the germline V gene, CDR1 is SGHTA and CDR2 is FQGNSA. Trimming removed 7 bases from V and 3 bases from J, with 13 bases in between. CDR3 in amino acids: CASKMTGGYEQYF. DNA for the CDR3: TGTGCCAGCAAGATGACAGGTGGCTACGAGCAGTACTTC.

About this clone: The junction shows a germline mismatch at one end, possibly a read error. Different DNA sequences within this sample yield the same CDR3. The V and J genes are TRBV9 and TRBJ2-1, with 7 bases fitting TRBD1. CDR3 length: 16 amino acids. Germline assignment: CDR1 SGDLS and CDR2 YYNGEE. This CDR3 reads CASSATGTDIYNEQFF. CDR3 coding DNA: TGTGCCAGCAGCGCCACCGGGACAGACATTTACAATGAGCAATTCTTC.

This clone was counted a few times. The V call is TRBV6-1, the J call TRBJ2-7, with TRBD2 matching 7 bases. V dropped 10 bases and J dropped 3; count of bases not matched to a gene: 15. The germline CDR1 and CDR2 sequences are MNHNS and SASEGT. This CDR3 has 15 amino acids. This CDR3 reads CATVKGLTTVYEQYF. CDR3 coding DNA: TGTGCCACTGTGAAGGGACTAACCACGGTCTACGAGCAGTACTTC.

The chain joins TRBV18 to TRBJ1-1; D may be TRBD1 (6 bases). The V gene lost 3 bases and the J gene lost 7 bases, with 15 bases spanning the gap. This CDR3 is built from 14 residues. The germline V gene has CDR1 KGHSH and CDR2 LQKENI. The CDR3 here is CASSPRDRYGEAFF. The DNA of the CDR3 is TGTGCCAGCTCACCTCGCGACAGGTACGGTGAAGCTTTCTTT.

J is TRBJ2-1 and V is TRBV28; D is possibly TRBD2 (6 bases). The germline CDR1 and CDR2 sequences are MDHEN and SYDVKM. Trimming stripped 7 bases from V and 6 bases from J, with 22 bases between. CDR3 length equals 16 residues. Written as DNA, the CDR3 is TGTGCCAGCACCCTTTCGGGCCTAGCGAAGGTCAATGAGCAGTTCTTC. Translating gives CASTLSGLAKVNEQFF.

The chain is built from TRBV7-2 and TRBJ2-5; the match to TRBD2 covers 15 bases. The germline gives CDR1 SGHTA, CDR2 FQGNSA. The trim removed 4 bases at V and 0 bases at J, leaving 3 bases unmatched. The CDR3 spans 17 residues. The CDR3 is CASSYGTSGGNQETQYF. DNA for the CDR3: TGTGCCAGCAGCTATGGGACTAGCGGGGGGAACCAAGAGACCCAGTACTTC.

This chain connects TRBV7-8 to TRBJ2-1; D not resolved. The CDR3 sequence is 12 residues long. Germline CDR1 and CDR2: SGHVS and FQNEAQ. Trimming took off 5 bases at V and 5 bases at J, with 7 bases between the two ends. CDR3 amino acids: CASSIQNNEQFF. The CDR3 DNA follows: TGTGCCAGCAGCATACAGAACAATGAGCAGTTCTTC.

This clone has only a few counts. The rearrangement links TRBV28 to TRBJ1-5; 7 positions agree with TRBD1. Germline V CDR1 and CDR2: MDHEN, SYDVKM. The CDR3 is 15 amino acids. V lost 7 bases and J lost 3; bases outside the gene matches: 9. As DNA, the CDR3 is TGTGCCAGCACCCCGGGACAGTTAGTCAATCAGCCCCAGCATTTT. As protein: CASTPGQLVNQPQHF.

This clone was seen more than once but under ten times. Other DNA sequences in the same sample also yield this CDR3. The rearrangement joins TRBV6-5 to TRBJ2-7; 9 nucleotides agree with TRBD1. V lost 5 bases to trimming and J lost 2 bases; unmatched junction nucleotides: 4. This CDR3 spans 14 amino acids. CDR1 is MNHEY, CDR2 SVGAGI, per germline. In nucleotides, the CDR3 is TGTGCCAGCAGTAAGGACAGGGGTCCCTACGAGCAGTACTTC. Its translation: CASSKDRGPYEQYF.